The entry below gives a single TCR beta chain sequence along with its context. Antigen unknown. This record belongs to a study of T-cell reconstitution after alpha-beta-depleted transplantation in children. Study observations and caveats: As was reported, about two months after transplant, alpha-beta T cells came from several hundred expanded graft clones. TCRbeta diversity was high at day 60 in some patients (a result of surviving recipient T cells and thymic progenitors).

TCRbeta library preparation incorporated unique molecular identifiers. TCRdb re-derived calls from the PCR reads in MiXCR, one entry per CDR3 protein. The sample has around 25,000 distinct CDR3 sequences, over 15% seen once. Germline V lookup: CDR1 SGHVS, CDR2 FQNEAQ. Germline trimming cut 5 bases from V and 3 bases from J; bases unmatched to any gene: 3. The CDR3 is 13 residues long. The receptor was derived from a male patient between 2 and 10 years old who had a stem cell transplant for acute lymphoblastic leukemia, so the T cells may come from the graft donor. The sample in question was PBMCs, mostly from graft donor cells, obtained 60 days after TCRalphabeta/CD19-depleted stem cell transplant. The V and J genes are TRBV7-8 and TRBJ1-2; TRBD1 aligns across 7 bases. In nucleotides, the CDR3 is TGTGCCAGCAGCCCCCAGGGGGACTATGGCTACACCTTC. Amino acids: CASSPQGDYGYTF. Drawing the rest from reference TRBV7-8 and TRBJ1-2, the complete variable domain is GAGVSQSPRYKVAKRGQDVALRCDPISGHVSLFWYQQALGQGPEFLTYFQNEAQLDKSGLPSDRFFAERPEGSVSTLKIQRTQQEDSAVYLCASSPQGDYGYTFGSGTRLTVV.